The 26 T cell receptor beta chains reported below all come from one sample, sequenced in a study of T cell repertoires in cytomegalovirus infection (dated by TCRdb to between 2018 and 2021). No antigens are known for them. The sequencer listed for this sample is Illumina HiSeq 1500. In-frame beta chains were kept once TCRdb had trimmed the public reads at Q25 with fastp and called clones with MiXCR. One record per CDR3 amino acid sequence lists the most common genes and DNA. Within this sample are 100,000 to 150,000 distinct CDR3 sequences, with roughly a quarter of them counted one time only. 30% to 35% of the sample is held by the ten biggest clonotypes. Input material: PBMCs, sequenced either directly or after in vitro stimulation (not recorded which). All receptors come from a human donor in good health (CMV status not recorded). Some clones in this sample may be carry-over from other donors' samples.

Here the CDR3 reads CASSSRRETQYF. Here the CDR3 DNA reads TGTGCCAGCAGCTCGCGGAGGGAGACCCAGTACTTC. This sequence joins TRBV7-2 and TRBJ2-5, with a tentative D call TRBD2 (5 bases). Trimming left V 4 bases short and J 5 bases short, with 8 bases between. The CDR3 runs to 12 residues. CDR1 is SGHTA, CDR2 FQGNSA, per germline.

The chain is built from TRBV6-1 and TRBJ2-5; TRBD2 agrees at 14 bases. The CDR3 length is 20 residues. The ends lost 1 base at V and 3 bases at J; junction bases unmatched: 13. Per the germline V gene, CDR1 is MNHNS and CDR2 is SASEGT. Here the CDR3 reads CASSEVRGLAGVTRKETQYF. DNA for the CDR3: TGTGCCAGCAGTGAAGTGCGGGGACTAGCGGGAGTAACCCGAAAAGAGACCCAGTACTTC.

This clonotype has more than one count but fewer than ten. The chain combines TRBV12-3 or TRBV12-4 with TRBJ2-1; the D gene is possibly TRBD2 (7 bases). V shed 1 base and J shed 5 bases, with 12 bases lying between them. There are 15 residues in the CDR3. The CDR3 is CASSLGGGPNNEQFF. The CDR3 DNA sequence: TGTGCCAGCAGTTTAGGGGGGGGCCCAAACAATGAGCAGTTCTTC.

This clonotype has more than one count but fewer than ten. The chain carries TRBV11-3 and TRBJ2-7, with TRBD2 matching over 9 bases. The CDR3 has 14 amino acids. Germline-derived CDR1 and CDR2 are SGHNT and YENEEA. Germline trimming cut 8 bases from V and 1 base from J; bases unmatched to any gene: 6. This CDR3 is CASAKAGGSYEQYV. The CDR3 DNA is TGTGCCAGCGCCAAAGCGGGAGGATCCTACGAGCAGTACGTC.

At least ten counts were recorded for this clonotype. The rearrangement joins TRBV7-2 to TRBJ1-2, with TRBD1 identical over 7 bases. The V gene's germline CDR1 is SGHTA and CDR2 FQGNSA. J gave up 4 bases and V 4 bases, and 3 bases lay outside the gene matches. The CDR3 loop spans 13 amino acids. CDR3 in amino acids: CASSSGQRYGYTF. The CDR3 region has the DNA TGTGCCAGCAGCTCGGGACAGCGCTATGGCTACACCTTC. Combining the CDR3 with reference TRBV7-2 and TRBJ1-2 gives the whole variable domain GAGVSQSPSNKVTEKGKDVELRCDPISGHTALYWYRQSLGQGLEFLIYFQGNSAPDKSGLPSDRFSAERTGGSVSTLTIQRTQQEDSAVYLCASSSGQRYGYTFGSGTRLTVV.

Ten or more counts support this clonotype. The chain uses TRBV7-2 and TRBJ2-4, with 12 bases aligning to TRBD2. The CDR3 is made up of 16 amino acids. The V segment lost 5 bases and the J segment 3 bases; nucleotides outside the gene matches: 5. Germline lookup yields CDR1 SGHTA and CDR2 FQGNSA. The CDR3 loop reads CASSLTSGSLKNIQYF. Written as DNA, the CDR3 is TGTGCCAGCAGCCTGACTAGCGGGAGTCTCAAAAACATTCAGTACTTC.

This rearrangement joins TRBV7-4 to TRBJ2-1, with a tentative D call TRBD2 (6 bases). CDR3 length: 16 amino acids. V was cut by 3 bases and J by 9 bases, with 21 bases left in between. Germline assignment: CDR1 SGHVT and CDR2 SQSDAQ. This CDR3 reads CASSFTGETLSGEQFF. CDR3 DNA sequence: TGTGCCAGCAGCTTCACGGGAGAAACCTTAAGCGGTGAGCAGTTCTTC.

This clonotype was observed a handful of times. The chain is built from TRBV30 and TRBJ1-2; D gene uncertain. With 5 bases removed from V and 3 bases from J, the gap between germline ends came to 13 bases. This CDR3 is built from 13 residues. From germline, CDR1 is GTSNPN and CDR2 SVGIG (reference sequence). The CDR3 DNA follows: TGTGCCTGGGGCAGAGTAGACGACTATGGCTACACCTTC. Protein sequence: CAWGRVDDYGYTF.

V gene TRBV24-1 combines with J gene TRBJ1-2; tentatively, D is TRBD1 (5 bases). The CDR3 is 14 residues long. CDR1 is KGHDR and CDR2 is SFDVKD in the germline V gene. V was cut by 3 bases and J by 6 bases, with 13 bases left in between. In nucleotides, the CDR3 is TGTGCCACCAGTGATATGGGGGATTCGGATGGCTACACCTTC. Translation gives CATSDMGDSDGYTF.

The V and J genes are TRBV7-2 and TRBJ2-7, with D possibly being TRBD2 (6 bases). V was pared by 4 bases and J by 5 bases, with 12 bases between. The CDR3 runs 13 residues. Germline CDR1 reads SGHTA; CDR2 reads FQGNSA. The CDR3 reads CASSSTRTDEQYV. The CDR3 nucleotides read TGTGCCAGCAGCTCGACTAGAACGGACGAGCAGTACGTC.

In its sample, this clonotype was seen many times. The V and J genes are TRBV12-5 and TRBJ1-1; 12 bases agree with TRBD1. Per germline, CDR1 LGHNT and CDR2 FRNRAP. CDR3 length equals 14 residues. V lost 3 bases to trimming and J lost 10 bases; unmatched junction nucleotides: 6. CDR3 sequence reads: CASGFQGTGGLAFF. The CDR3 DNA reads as TGTGCTAGTGGTTTTCAGGGGACAGGGGGCCTAGCTTTCTTT. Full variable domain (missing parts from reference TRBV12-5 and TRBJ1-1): DARVTQTPRHKVTEMGQEVTMRCQPILGHNTVFWYRQTMMQGLELLAYFRNRAPLDDSGMPKDRFSAEMPDATLATLKIQPSEPRDSAVYFCASGFQGTGGLAFFGQGTRLTVV.

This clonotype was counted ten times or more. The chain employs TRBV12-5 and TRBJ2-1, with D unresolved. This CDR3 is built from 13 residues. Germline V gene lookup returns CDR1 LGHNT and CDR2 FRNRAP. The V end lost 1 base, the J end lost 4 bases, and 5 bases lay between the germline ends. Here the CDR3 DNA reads TGTGCTAGTGGTTTGGAACTATACAATGAGCAGTTCTTC. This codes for CASGLELYNEQFF.

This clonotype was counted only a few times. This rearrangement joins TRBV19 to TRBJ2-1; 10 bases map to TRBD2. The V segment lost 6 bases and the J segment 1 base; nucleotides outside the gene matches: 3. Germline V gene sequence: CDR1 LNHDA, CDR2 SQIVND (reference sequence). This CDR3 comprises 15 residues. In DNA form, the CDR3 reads TGTGCCAGTAGGGGACTAGCGAGATCCTACAATGAGCAGTTCTTC. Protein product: CASRGLARSYNEQFF. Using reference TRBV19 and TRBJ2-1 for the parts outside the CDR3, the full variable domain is DGGITQSPKYLFRKEGQNVTLSCEQNLNHDAMYWYRQDPGQGLRLIYYSQIVNDFQKGDIAEGYSVSREKKESFPLTVTSAQKNPTAFYLCASRGLARSYNEQFFGPGTRLTVL.

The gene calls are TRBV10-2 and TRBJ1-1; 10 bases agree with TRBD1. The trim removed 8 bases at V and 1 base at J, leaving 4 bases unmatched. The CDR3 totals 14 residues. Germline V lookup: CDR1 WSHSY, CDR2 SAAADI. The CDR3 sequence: CASSWTGGNTEAFF. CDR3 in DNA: TGCGCCAGCTCCTGGACAGGGGGGAACACTGAAGCTTTCTTT.

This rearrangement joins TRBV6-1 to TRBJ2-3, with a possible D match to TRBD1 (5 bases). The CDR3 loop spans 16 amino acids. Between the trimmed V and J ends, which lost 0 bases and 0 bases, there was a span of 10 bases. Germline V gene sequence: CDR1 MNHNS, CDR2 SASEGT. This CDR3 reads CASSEAQASSTDTQYF. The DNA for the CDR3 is TGTGCCAGCAGTGAAGCACAGGCTTCTAGCACAGATACGCAGTATTTT.

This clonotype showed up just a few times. The CDR3 DNA follows: TGTGCCAGCAGTTTAAGAGCCGGGGAGCAGTTCTTC. Its translation: CASSLRAGEQFF. The chain links TRBV28 to TRBJ2-1; D is undetermined. V was clipped by 2 bases and J by 10 bases, with 9 bases between them. This CDR3 is 12 amino acids long. The germline V gene encodes CDR1 MDHEN and CDR2 SYDVKM.

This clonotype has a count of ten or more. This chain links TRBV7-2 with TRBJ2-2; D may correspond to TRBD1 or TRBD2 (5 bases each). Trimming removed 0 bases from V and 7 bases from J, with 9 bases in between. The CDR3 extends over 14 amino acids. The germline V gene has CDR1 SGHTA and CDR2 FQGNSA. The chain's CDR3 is CASSLAGAVGELFF. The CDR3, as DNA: TGTGCCAGCAGCTTAGCCGGGGCGGTCGGGGAGCTGTTTTTT.

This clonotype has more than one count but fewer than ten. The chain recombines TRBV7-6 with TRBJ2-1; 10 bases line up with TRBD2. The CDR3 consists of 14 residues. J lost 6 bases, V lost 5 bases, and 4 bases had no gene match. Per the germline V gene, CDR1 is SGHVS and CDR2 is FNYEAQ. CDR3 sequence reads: CASSGAGGPNEQFF. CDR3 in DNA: TGTGCCAGCAGCGGAGCGGGAGGGCCCAATGAGCAGTTCTTC.

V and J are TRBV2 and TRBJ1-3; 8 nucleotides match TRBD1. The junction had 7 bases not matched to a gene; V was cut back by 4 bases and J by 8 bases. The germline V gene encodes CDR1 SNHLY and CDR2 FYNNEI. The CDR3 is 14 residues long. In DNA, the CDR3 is TGTGCCAGCAGTGTCGGACAGGGAGGATACACCATATATTTT. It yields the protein CASSVGQGGYTIYF.

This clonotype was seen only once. The CDR3 DNA reads as TGTGCCAGCAGTTACCCGGGGGCGGTTTCCAAAAACATTCAGTACTTC. Translating gives CASSYPGAVSKNIQYF. The V and J genes are TRBV6-2 or TRBV6-3 and TRBJ2-4; either TRBD1 or TRBD2 may fit D (6 bases each). This CDR3 has 16 residues. V lost 2 bases and J 2 bases, leaving 13 bases between the germline ends. Per the germline V gene, CDR1 is MNHEY and CDR2 is SVGEGT.

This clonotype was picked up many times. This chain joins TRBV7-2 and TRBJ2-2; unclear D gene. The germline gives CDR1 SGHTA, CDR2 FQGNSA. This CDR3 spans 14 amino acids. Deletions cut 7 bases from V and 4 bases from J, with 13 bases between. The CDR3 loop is CASKKARSTGELFF. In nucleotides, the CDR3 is TGTGCCAGCAAAAAGGCCAGGAGCACCGGGGAGCTGTTTTTT.

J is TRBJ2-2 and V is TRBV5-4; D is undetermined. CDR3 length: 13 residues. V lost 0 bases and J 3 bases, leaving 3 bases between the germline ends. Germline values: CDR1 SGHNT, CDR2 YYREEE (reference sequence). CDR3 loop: CASSLADTGELFF. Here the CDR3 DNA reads TGTGCCAGCAGCTTGGCCGACACCGGGGAGCTGTTTTTT.

In nucleotides, the CDR3 is TGTGCCAGTAGACGGGGCAGGGAAGCTTTCTTT. It translates to CASRRGREAFF. The chain links TRBV19 to TRBJ1-1, with D maybe TRBD1 (5 bases). The germline V gene has CDR1 LNHDA and CDR2 SQIVND (reference sequence). Trimming took 6 bases from V and 8 from J, leaving 10 bases between them. CDR3 size: 11 residues.

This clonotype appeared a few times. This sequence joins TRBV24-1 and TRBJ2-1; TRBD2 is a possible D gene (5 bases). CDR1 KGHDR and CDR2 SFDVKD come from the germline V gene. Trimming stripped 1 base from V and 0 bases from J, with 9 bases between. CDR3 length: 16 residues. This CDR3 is CATSDFGGGSYNEQFF. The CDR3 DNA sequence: TGTGCCACCAGTGATTTTGGCGGAGGCTCCTACAATGAGCAGTTCTTC.

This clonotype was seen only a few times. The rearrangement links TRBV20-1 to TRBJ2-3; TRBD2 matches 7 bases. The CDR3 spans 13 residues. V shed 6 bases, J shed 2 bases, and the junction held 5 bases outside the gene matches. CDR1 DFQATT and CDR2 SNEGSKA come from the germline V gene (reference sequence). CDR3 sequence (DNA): TGCAGTGCAAACCGGGACTACACAGATACGCAGTATTTT. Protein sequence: CSANRDYTDTQYF.

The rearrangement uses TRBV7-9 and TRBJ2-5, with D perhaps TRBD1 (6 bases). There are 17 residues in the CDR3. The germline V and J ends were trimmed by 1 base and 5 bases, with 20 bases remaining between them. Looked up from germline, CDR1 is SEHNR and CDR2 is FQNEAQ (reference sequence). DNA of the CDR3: TGTGCCAGCAGCTTAGTAGTCGGTACTACTCAGGGGGAGACCCAGTACTTC. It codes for CASSLVVGTTQGETQYF.